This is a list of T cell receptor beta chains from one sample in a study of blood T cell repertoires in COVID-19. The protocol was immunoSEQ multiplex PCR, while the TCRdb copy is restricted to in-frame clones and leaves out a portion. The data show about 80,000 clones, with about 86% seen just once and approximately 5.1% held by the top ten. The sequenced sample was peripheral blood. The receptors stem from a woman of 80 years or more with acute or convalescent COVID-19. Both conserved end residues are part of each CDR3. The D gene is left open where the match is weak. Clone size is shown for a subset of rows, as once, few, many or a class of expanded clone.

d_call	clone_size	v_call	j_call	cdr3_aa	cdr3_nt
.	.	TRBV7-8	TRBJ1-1	CASTLTSMNTEAFF	TGTGCCAGCACCCTCACGAGCATGAACACTGAAGCTTTCTTT
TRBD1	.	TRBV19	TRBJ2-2	CASRPGRQGVGTGELFF	TGTGCCAGTAGACCCGGTCGACAGGGGGTTGGGACCGGGGAGCTGTTTTTT
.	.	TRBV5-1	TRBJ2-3	CASRPDSGGTDTQYF	TGCGCCAGCAGACCGGACAGTGGGGGCACAGATACGCAGTATTTT
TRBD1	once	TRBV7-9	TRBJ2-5	CASSPTGGTQYF	TGTGCCAGCAGCCCTACAGGGGGGACCCAGTACTTC
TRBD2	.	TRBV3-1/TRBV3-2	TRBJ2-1	CASSLRGDGYNEQFF	TGTGCCAGCAGCCTGCGGGGGGACGGCTACAATGAGCAGTTCTTC
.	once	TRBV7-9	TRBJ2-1	CASSHFTYNEQFF	TGTGCCAGCAGCCATTTCACCTACAATGAGCAGTTCTTC
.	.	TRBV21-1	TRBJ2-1	CASSTRSGTSIGSSYNEQFF	TGTGCCAGCAGCACCCGATCTGGGACTAGCATCGGAAGCTCCTACAATGAGCAGTTCTTC
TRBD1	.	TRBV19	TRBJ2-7	CASTPGQGYEQYF	TGTGCCAGTACCCCGGGACAGGGCTACGAGCAGTACTTC
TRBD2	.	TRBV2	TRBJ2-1	CAGLAGGKYNEQFF	TGTGCCGGATTAGCGGGAGGGAAGTACAATGAGCAGTTCTTC
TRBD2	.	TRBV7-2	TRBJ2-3	CASSRGTSGEGDTQYF	TGTGCCAGCAGCCGCGGGACTAGCGGGGAAGGAGATACGCAGTATTTT
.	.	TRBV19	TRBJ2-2	CASSTPGQPTGELFF	TGTGCCAGTAGTACTCCGGGACAACCCACCGGGGAGCTGTTTTTT
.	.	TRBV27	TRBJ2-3	CASSLQEFRVGDTQYF	TGTGCCAGCAGTTTACAGGAATTCAGGGTAGGAGATACGCAGTATTTT
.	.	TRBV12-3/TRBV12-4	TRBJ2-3	CASSSGGTDTQYF	TGTGCCAGCAGTTCAGGGGGCACAGATACGCAGTATTTT
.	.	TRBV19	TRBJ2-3	CASSLDSPSTDTQYF	TGTGCCAGTAGTCTAGACAGTCCTAGCACAGATACGCAGTATTTT
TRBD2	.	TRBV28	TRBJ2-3	CASSILAGVTTDTQYF	TGTGCCAGCAGTATACTAGCGGGAGTTACCACAGATACGCAGTATTTT
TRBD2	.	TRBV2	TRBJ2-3	CASSSVAGVHGDTQYF	TGTGCCAGCAGTTCGGTGGCGGGAGTGCATGGAGATACGCAGTATTTT
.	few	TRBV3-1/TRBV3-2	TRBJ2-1	CASSGQRNRYNEQFF	TGTGCCAGCAGTGGACAGCGAAACCGCTACAATGAGCAGTTCTTC
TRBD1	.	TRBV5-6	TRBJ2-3	CASSFPGQGSDTQYF	TGTGCCAGCAGCTTTCCGGGACAGGGGAGCGATACGCAGTATTTT
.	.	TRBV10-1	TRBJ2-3	CASSKTSTDTQYF	TGCGCCAGCAGTAAGACTAGCACAGATACGCAGTATTTT
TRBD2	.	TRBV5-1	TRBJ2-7	CASSNQASGTYEQYF	TGCGCCAGCAGCAACCAGGCTAGCGGGACCTACGAGCAGTACTTC
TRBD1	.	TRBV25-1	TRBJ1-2	CASTLTGSDGYTF	TGTGCCAGCACCCTGACAGGGTCTGATGGCTACACCTTC
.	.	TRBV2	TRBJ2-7	CASSENPTGPYEQYF	TGTGCCAGCAGTGAAAACCCGACAGGCCCCTACGAGCAGTACTTC
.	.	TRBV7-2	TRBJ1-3	CASSLFPEHSGNTIYF	TGTGCCAGCAGCTTATTTCCGGAGCACTCTGGAAACACCATATATTTT
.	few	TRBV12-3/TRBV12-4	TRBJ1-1	CASSTEGDTEAFF	TGTGCCAGCAGTACAGAGGGGGACACTGAAGCTTTCTTT
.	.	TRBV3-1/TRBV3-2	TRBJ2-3	CASSQGQDGTDTQYF	TGTGCCAGCAGCCAAGGACAGGACGGCACAGATACGCAGTATTTT
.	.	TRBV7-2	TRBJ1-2	CASSTLGGLNGYTF	TGTGCCAGCAGCACTTTGGGGGGGCTGAATGGCTACACCTTC
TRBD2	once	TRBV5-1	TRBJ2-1	CASRRLAGVGSYNEQFF	TGCGCCAGCAGGAGACTAGCGGGAGTTGGCTCCTACAATGAGCAGTTCTTC
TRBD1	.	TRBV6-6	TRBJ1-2	CASLEGQGRGGYTF	TGTGCCAGCCTGGAGGGACAGGGCAGAGGTGGCTACACCTTC
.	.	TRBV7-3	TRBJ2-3	CASSVLGGDTDTQYF	TGTGCCAGCAGCGTTCTTGGCGGGGACACAGATACGCAGTATTTT
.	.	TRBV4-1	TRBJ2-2	CASSQDSEIPTGELFF	TGCGCCAGCAGCCAAGATAGTGAAATACCGACCGGGGAGCTGTTTTTT
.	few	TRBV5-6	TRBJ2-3	CATLRGAGSDTQYF	TGTGCCACCCTCAGGGGGGCGGGGTCAGATACGCAGTATTTT
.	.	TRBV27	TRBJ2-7	CASSLYQGGYEQYF	TGTGCCAGCAGTTTATATCAGGGTGGGTACGAGCAGTACTTC
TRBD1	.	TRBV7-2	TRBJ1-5	CASSLGGRQGSQPQHF	TGTGCCAGCAGCTTAGGGGGTAGACAGGGCTCTCAGCCCCAGCATTTT
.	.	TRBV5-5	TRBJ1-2	CASSLTGEAYGYTF	TGTGCCAGCAGCTTAACAGGAGAAGCCTATGGCTACACCTTC
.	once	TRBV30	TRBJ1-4	CAWSEGATNEKLFF	TGTGCCTGGAGCGAGGGTGCAACTAATGAAAAACTGTTTTTT
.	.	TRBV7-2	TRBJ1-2	CASSSTFGGAKVYGYTF	TGTGCCAGCAGCTCGACCTTCGGGGGGGCCAAAGTCTATGGCTACACCTTC
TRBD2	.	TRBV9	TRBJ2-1	CASSVTSVNEQFF	TGTGCCAGCAGCGTAACTAGCGTCAATGAGCAGTTCTTC
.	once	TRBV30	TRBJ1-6	CAWSLPGTPNSPLHF	TGTGCCTGGAGTCTCCCCGGGACACCGAATTCACCCCTCCACTTT
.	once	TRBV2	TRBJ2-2	CASSELEHGELFF	TGTGCCAGCAGTGAATTGGAGCACGGGGAGCTGTTTTTT
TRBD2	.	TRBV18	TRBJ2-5	CASSPRPLAGGETQYF	TGTGCCAGCTCACCACGCCCACTAGCGGGAGGGGAGACCCAGTACTTC
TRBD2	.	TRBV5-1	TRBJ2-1	CASSSQAGGSYNEQFF	TGCGCCAGCAGCTCTCAAGCGGGGGGCTCCTACAATGAGCAGTTCTTC
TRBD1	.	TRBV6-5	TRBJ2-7	CASSSRRGQGRHEQYF	TGTGCCAGCAGTTCCCGGAGAGGACAGGGGCGCCACGAGCAGTACTTC
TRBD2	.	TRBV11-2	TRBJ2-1	CASSPASGLSYNEQFF	TGTGCCAGCAGCCCGGCTAGCGGACTCTCCTACAATGAGCAGTTCTTC
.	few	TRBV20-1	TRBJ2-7	CSASDGQGGTYEQYF	TGCAGTGCTAGTGACGGGCAGGGAGGCACCTACGAGCAGTACTTC
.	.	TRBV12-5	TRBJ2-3	CASGLAGFDTQYF	TGTGCTAGTGGTTTGGCAGGGTTCGATACGCAGTATTTT
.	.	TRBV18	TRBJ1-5	CASSRLSNSNQPQHF	TGTGCCAGCTCTCGTTTAAGCAATAGCAATCAGCCCCAGCATTTT
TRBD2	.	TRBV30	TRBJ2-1	CAWKIRGLAGLNEQFF	TGTGCCTGGAAAATAAGAGGGCTAGCGGGACTCAATGAGCAGTTCTTC
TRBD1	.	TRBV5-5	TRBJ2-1	CASSLTGGTYNEQFF	TGTGCCAGCAGCTTAACAGGGGGCACCTACAATGAGCAGTTCTTC
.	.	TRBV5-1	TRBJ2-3	CASSLGGPGTDTQYF	TGCGCCAGCAGCTTGGGAGGGCCCGGCACAGATACGCAGTATTTT
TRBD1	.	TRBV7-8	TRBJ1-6	CASSSGTGGRSPLHF	TGTGCCAGCAGCAGCGGGACAGGGGGCCGTTCACCCCTCCACTTT
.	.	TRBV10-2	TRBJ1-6	CASSEGGAGDSPLHF	TGCGCCAGCAGTGAGGGGGGGGCGGGGGATTCACCCCTCCACTTT
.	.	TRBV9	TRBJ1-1	CASSVSPTTGTEAFF	TGTGCCAGCAGCGTGAGTCCCACTACGGGCACTGAAGCTTTCTTT
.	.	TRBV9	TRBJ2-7	CASSVGGRTYEQYF	TGTGCCAGCAGCGTAGGGGGGAGGACCTACGAGCAGTACTTC
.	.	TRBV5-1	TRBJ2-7	CASSLGVANEQYF	TGCGCCAGCAGCTTGGGGGTAGCAAACGAGCAGTACTTC
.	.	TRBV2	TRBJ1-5	CASSLGPSGQPQHF	TGTGCCAGCAGTTTAGGGCCCAGCGGTCAGCCCCAGCATTTT
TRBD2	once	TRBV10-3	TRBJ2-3	CAISELGVAGGLTDTQYF	TGTGCCATCAGTGAATTAGGGGTAGCGGGGGGGCTCACAGATACGCAGTATTTT
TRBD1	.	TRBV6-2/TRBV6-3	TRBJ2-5	CASSTTGVETQYF	TGTGCCAGCAGCACGACAGGGGTCGAGACCCAGTACTTC